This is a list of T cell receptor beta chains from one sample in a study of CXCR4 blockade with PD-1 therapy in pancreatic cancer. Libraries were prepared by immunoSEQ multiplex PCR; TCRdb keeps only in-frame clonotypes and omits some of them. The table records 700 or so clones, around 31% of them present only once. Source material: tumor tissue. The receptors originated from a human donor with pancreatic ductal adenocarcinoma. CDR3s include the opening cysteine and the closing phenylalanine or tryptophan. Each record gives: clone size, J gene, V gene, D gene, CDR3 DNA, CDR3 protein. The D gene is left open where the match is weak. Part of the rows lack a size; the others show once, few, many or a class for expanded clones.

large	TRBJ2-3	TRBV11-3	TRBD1	TGTGCCAGCAGCTCCAGGGGGACGCGAACAGATACGCAGTATTTT	CASSSRGTRTDTQYF
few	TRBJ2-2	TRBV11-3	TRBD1	TGTGCCAGCAGCCCTGGACAGGGGAACTCCGGGGAGCTGTTTTTT	CASSPGQGNSGELFF
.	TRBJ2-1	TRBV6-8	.	TGTGCCAGCAGCAAAACTACAGGGAAGGGGCTTGGAAATGAGCAGTTCTTC	CASSKTTGKGLGNEQFF
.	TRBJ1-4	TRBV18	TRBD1	TGTGCCAGCTCACTCACCGGGACAGGGGTCGGAAAACTGTTTTTT	CASSLTGTGVGKLFF
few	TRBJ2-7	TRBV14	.	TGTGCCAGCAGCCAAGTCCCCGGGAGTGTCTACGAGCAGTACTTC	CASSQVPGSVYEQYF
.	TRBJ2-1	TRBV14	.	TGTGCCAGCAGCCAAGATTTGGCTACTAGGAATGAGCAGTTCTTC	CASSQDLATRNEQFF
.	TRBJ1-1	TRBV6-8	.	TGTGCCAGCTCTACAGGGATGAACACTGAAGCTTTCTTT	CASSTGMNTEAFF
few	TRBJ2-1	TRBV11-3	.	TGTGCCAGCAGCCCCGGGGGAAGTTATAATGAGCAGTTCTTC	CASSPGGSYNEQFF
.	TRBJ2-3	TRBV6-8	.	TGTGCCAGCAGTGACTCGGGGGCGGCAGATACGCAGTATTTT	CASSDSGAADTQYF
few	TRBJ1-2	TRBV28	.	TGTGCCAGCAGCTACGACAGGAACTATGGCTATACCTTC	CASSYDRNYGYTF
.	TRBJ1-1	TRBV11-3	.	TGTGCCAGCAGTTATTTGGCTGGGGGCGGATTGAACACTGAAGCTTTCTTT	CASSYLAGGGLNTEAFF
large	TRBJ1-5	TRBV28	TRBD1	TGTGCCAGCAGTTCCCGACAGGGCGGTCAGCCCCAGCATTTT	CASSSRQGGQPQHF
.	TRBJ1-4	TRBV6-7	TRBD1	TGTGCCAGCACCCCGAGGGGGACAGAAGGTTCAAATGAAAAACTGTTTTTT	CASTPRGTEGSNEKLFF
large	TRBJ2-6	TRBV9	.	TGTGCCAGCAGCCCACGAGACGTTTCTACTGGGGCCAACGTCCTGACTTTC	CASSPRDVSTGANVLTF
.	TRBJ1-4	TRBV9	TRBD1	TGTGCCAGCAGCGTGAGAGGGCAGGGGGTTGGTGAAAAACTGTTTTTT	CASSVRGQGVGEKLFF
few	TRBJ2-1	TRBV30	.	TGTGCCTGGAGTGTACAGGGACTTAACAATGAGCAGTTCTTC	CAWSVQGLNNEQFF
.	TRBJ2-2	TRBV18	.	TGTGCCAGCTCACCATCCCAGGGACTCACCGGGGAGCTGTTTTTT	CASSPSQGLTGELFF
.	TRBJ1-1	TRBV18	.	TGTGCCAGCTCACCGACAGCTTTGAGCACTGAAGCTTTCTTT	CASSPTALSTEAFF
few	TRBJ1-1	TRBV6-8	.	TGTGCCAGCAGTTCTCGAGGCACTGAAGCTTTCTTT	CASSSRGTEAFF
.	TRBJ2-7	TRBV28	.	TGTGCCAGCAGTATCAGGGGAACCTCCTACGAGCAGTACTTC	CASSIRGTSYEQYF
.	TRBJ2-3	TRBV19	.	TGTGCCAGTAGTATCCGGGCAGCAACCACAGATACGCAGTATTTT	CASSIRAATTDTQYF
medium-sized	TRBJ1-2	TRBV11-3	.	TGTGCCAGCAGCTTAGGACAGAGCGACTATGGCTACACCTTC	CASSLGQSDYGYTF
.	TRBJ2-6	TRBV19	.	TGTGCCAGTAGTATGCAGGGGGCCAACGTCCTGACTTTC	CASSMQGANVLTF
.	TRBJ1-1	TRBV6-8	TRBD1	TGTGCCAGCAGTTACGGCAGGGGGCGCGGCACTGAAGCTTTCTTT	CASSYGRGRGTEAFF
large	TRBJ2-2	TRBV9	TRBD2	TGTGCCAGCAGTGAACTTCTAGCGGGGGTCCCCGGGGAGCTGTTTTTT	CASSELLAGVPGELFF
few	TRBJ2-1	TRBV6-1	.	TGTGCCAGCAGTGAAGTAGGGGTAAGACAGTTCTTC	CASSEVGVRQFF
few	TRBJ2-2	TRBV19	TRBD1	TGTGCCAGTAGTATTAGGACAGGGGGGATCACCGGGGAGCTGTTTTTT	CASSIRTGGITGELFF
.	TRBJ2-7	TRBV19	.	TGTGCCAGTAGTATCGGGACTTCCCCCTACGAGCAGTACTTC	CASSIGTSPYEQYF
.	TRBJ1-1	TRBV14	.	TGTGCCAGCACCTTTGGGGGGGGCACTGAAGCTTTCTTT	CASTFGGGTEAFF